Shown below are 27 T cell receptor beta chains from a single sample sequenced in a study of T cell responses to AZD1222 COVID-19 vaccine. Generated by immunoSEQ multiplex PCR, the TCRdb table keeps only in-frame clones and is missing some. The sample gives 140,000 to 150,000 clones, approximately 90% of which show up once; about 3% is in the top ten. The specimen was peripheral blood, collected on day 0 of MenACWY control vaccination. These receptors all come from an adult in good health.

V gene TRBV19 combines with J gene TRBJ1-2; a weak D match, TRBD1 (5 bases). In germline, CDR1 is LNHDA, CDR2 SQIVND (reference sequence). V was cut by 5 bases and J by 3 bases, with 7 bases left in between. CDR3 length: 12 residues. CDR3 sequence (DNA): TGTGCCAGTAGTCCGACAGACTATGGCTACACCTTC. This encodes CASSPTDYGYTF. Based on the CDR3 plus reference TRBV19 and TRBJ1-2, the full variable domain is DGGITQSPKYLFRKEGQNVTLSCEQNLNHDAMYWYRQDPGQGLRLIYYSQIVNDFQKGDIAEGYSVSREKKESFPLTVTSAQKNPTAFYLCASSPTDYGYTFGSGTRLTVV.

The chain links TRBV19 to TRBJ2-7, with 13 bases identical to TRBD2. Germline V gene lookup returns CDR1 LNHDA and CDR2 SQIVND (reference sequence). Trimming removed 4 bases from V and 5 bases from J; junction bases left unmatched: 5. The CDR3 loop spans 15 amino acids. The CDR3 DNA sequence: TGTGCCAGTAGTACTGGGACTAGCGGGACTCACGAGCAGTACTTC. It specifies CASSTGTSGTHEQYF.

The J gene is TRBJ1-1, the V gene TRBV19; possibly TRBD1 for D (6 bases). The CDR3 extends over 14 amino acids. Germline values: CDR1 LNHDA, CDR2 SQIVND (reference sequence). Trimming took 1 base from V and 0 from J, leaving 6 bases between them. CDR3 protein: CASSIGQVNTEAFF. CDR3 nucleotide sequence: TGTGCCAGTAGTATAGGACAGGTGAACACTGAAGCTTTCTTT.

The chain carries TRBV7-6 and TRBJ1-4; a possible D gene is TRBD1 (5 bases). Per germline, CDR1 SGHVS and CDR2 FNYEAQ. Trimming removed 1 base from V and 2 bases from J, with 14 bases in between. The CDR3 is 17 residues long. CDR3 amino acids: CASSLGSSYRTNEKLFF. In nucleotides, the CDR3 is TGTGCCAGCAGCTTAGGAAGCAGTTACAGGACTAATGAAAAACTGTTTTTT.

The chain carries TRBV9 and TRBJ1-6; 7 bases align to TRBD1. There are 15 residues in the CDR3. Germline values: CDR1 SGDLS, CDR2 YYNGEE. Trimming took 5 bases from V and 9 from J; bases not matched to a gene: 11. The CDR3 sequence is CASSRSEGAGSPLHF. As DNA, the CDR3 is TGTGCCAGCAGTCGAAGTGAGGGGGCAGGTTCACCCCTCCACTTT.

Here the CDR3 reads CASSESEAGGTQYF. The CDR3 DNA sequence: TGCGCCAGCAGTGAGTCGGAGGCAGGGGGGACCCAGTACTTC. V is TRBV10-1 and J is TRBJ2-5; the match to TRBD1 covers 7 bases. The V and J ends lost 0 bases and 7 bases, in that order; junction bases with no gene match: 5. The germline gives CDR1 WNHNN, CDR2 SYGVQD (reference sequence). The CDR3 length is 14 residues.

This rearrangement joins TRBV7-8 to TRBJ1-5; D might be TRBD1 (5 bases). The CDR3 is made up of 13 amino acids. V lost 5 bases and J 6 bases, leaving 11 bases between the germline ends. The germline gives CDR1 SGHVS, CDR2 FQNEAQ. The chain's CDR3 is CASSGRGVQPQHF. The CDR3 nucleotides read TGTGCCAGCAGCGGGCGGGGGGTTCAGCCCCAGCATTTT.

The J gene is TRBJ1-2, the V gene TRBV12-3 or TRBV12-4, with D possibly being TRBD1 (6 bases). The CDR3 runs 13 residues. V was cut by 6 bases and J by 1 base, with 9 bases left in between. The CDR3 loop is CASRGRGNYGYTF. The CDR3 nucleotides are TGTGCCAGCAGGGGCAGGGGTAACTATGGCTACACCTTC.

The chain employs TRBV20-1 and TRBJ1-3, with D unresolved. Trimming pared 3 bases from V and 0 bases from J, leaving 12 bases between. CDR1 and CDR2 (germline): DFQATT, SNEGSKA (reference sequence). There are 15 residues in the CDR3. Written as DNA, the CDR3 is TGCAGTGCTAGTAAGTCGGCCGGCTCTGGAAACACCATATATTTT. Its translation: CSASKSAGSGNTIYF.

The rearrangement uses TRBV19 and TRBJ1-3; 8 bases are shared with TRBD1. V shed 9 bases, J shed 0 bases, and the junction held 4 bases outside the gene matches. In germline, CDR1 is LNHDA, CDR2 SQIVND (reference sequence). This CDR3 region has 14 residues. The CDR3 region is CASSTGASGNTIYF. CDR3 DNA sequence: TGTGCCAGCTCGACAGGGGCCTCTGGAAACACCATATATTTT. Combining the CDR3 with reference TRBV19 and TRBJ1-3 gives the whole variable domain DGGITQSPKYLFRKEGQNVTLSCEQNLNHDAMYWYRQDPGQGLRLIYYSQIVNDFQKGDIAEGYSVSREKKESFPLTVTSAQKNPTAFYLCASSTGASGNTIYFGEGSWLTVV.

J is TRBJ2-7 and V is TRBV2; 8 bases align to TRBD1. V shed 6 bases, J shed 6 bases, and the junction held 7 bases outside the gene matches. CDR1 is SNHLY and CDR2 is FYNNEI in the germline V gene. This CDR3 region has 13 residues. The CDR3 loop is CASSPGQVLEQYF. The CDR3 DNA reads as TGTGCCAGCAGCCCGGGACAGGTCCTCGAGCAGTACTTC.

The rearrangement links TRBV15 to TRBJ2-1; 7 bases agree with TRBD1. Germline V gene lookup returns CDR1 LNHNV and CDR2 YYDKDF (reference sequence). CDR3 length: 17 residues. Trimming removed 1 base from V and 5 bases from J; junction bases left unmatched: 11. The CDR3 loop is CATSRGDHRGPDNEQFF. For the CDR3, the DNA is TGTGCCACCAGCAGAGGGGACCACAGGGGTCCGGACAATGAGCAGTTCTTC.

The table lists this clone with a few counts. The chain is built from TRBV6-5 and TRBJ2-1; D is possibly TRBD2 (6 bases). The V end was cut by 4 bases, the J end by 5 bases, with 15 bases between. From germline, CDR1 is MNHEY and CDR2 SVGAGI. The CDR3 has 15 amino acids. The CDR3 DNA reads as TGTGCCAGCAGTTCCACCGGGACTGGGAACAATGAGCAGTTCTTC. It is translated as CASSSTGTGNNEQFF.

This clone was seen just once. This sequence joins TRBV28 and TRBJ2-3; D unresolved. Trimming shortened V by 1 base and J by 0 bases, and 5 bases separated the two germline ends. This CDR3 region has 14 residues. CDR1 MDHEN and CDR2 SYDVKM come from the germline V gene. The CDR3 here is CASSLLPSTDTQYF. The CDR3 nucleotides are TGTGCCAGCAGTTTATTACCTAGCACAGATACGCAGTATTTT.

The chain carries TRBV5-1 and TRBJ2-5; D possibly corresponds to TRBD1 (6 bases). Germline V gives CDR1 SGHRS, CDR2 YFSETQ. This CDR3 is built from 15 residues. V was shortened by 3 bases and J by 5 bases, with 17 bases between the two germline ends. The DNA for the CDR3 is TGCGCCAGCAGCTCCCTAACAGGGTCCGGGGAGACCCAGTACTTC. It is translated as CASSSLTGSGETQYF.

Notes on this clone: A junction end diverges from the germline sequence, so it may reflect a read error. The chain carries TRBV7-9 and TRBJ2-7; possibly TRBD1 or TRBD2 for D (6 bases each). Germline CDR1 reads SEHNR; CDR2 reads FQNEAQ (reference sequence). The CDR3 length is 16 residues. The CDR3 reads CASSLHSGGGTYKQYF. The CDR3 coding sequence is TGTGCCAGCAGCTTACACTCCGGAGGGGGGACCTACAAGCAGTACTTC.

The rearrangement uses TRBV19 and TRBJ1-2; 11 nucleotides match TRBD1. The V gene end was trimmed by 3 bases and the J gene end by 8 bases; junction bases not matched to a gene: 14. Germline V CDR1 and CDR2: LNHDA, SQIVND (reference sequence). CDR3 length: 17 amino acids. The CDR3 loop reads CASSIQRDRGMIGGYTF. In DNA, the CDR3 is TGTGCCAGTAGTATTCAACGGGACAGGGGGATGATAGGCGGCTACACCTTC.

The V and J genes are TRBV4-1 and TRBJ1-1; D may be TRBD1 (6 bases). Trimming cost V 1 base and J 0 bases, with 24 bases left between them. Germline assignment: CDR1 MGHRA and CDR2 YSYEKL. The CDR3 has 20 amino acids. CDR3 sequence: CASSQAQTEKYYRVNTEAFF. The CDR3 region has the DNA TGCGCCAGCAGCCAAGCGCAAACCGAGAAATACTACAGGGTGAACACTGAAGCTTTCTTT.

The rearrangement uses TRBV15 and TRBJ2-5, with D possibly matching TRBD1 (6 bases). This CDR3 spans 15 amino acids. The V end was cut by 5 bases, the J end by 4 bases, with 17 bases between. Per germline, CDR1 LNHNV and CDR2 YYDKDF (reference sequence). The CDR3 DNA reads TGTGCCACCAGCGCGGACCCAGGGGCGGGAGAGACCCAGTACTTC. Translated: CATSADPGAGETQYF.

DNA for the CDR3: TGTGCCAGCAGAATGGACGAGAGCGGGGTAACCCTCCCACCCGGGGAGCTGTTTTTT. Protein sequence: CASRMDESGVTLPPGELFF. This chain connects TRBV7-4 to TRBJ2-2; 7 positions match TRBD2. Germline values: CDR1 SGHVT, CDR2 SQSDAQ. This CDR3 spans 19 amino acids. The V and J ends lost 6 bases and 6 bases, in that order; junction bases with no gene match: 22.

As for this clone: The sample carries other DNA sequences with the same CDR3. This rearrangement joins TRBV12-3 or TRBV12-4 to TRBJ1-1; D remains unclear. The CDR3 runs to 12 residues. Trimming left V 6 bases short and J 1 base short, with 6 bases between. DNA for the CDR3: TGTGCCAGCAGCCTAACGAACACTGAAGCTTTCTTT. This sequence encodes CASSLTNTEAFF.

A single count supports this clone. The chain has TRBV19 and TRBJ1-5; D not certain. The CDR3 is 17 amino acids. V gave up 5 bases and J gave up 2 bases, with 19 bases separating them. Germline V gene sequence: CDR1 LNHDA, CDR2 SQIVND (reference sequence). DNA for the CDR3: TGTGCCAGTAGTCCAACTTCAACACCGAGGGGCAATCAGCCCCAGCATTTT. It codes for CASSPTSTPRGNQPQHF.

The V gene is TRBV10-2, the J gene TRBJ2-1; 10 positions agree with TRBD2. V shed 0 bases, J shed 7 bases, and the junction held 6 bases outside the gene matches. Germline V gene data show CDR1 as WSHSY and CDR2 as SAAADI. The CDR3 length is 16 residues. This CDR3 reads CASSESGASGSNEQFF. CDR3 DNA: TGCGCCAGCAGTGAGTCGGGGGCTAGCGGGAGTAATGAGCAGTTCTTC.

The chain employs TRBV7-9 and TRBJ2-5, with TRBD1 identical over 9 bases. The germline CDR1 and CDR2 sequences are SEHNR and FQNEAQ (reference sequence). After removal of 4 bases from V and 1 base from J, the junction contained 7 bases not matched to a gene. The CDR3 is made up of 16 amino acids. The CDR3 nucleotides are TGTGCCAGCAGCTCGTCGGGACAGGGTAGCCAAGAGACCCAGTACTTC. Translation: CASSSSGQGSQETQYF.

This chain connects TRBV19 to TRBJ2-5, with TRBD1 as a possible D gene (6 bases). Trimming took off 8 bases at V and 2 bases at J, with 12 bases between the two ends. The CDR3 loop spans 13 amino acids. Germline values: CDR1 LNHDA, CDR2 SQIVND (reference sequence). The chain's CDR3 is CASGPGQQETQYF. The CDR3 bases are TGTGCCAGTGGACCCGGACAGCAAGAGACCCAGTACTTC.

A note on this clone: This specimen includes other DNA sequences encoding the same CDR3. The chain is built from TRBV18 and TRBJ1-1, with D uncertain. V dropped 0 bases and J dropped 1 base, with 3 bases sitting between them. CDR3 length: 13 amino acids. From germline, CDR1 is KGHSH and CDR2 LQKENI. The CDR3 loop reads CASSPPGNTEAFF. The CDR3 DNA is TGTGCCAGCTCACCACCAGGGAACACTGAAGCTTTCTTT.

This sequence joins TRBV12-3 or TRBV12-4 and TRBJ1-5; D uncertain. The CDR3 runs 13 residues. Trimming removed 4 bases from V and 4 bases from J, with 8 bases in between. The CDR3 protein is CASSSTQNQPQHF. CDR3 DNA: TGTGCCAGCAGTTCGACACAGAATCAGCCCCAGCATTTT.